This paragraph covers one TCR beta chain sequence. Its binding antigen is unknown. This sequence may be a read error, since a much larger clone differs from it by one base. To demonstrate the VDJtools post-analysis software, the study profiled TCR beta repertoires from the peripheral blood of some 13 young patients with multiple sclerosis. The multiple sclerosis patients were children and adolescents between roughly 6 and 16 years of age. These data originate in a study of post-analysis software for immune sequencing data (dated by TCRdb to between 2015 and 2017). Regarding the study in general: The recorded disease courses included relapsing-remitting, secondary progressive and progressive-relapsing multiple sclerosis, and some patients had no subtype annotation. The multiple sclerosis patient repertoires were compared with about a dozen previously published healthy control repertoires from donors aged about 6 to 26 years. A subset of samples was prepared in parallel using single-end sample barcoding, then pooled and co-amplified after Illumina adapter ligation. The paper as a whole reports these results and caveats: The multiple sclerosis patient group was slightly younger than the control group. Compared with controls, multiple sclerosis patients had significantly lower normalized Chao1 diversity, a finding suggesting substantial peripheral T-cell clonal expansion. Patients showed significantly higher frequencies than controls for about 5 TRBV segments, among them TRBV5-6, TRBV5-1 and TRBV20-1. Strong co-clustering of samples prepared in the same batch was shown by direct clustering with F measure, prompting a batch-effect correction.

Ends trimmed: V by 5 bases, J by 1 base; bases unmatched to a gene: 9. Including the terminal cysteine and phenylalanine, the CDR3 comprises 16 residues. Only the CDR3 portion is preserved as DNA: 48 bases, with reading frame beginning at the first base. Library preparation was by PCR. Sequencing used an Illumina HiSeq 2500. To reduce PCR and sequencing biases, unique molecular identifiers were built into the TCR beta cDNA libraries. Approximately 500,000 cDNA molecules were obtained per 1 to 10 million input T cells, so each molecule approximated one T cell. Patient libraries were prepared and sequenced with the same protocol used for the earlier healthy control dataset. Samples belonging to the same batch were prepared together, multiplexed and sequenced on a shared HiSeq lane. On the study's bioinformatics: MIGEC handled the raw barcoded reads, throwing out single-read molecular identifier groups before consensus assembly and CDR3 extraction. VDJtools was used for post-analysis of the clonotype tables, with diversity normalized by down-sampling every dataset to the smallest sample size. Repertoire overlap clustering matched CDR3 amino acid but not nucleotide sequences to correct batch-related cross-sample contamination. In-frame beta chains were kept once TCRdb had trimmed the public reads at Q25 with fastp and called clones with MiXCR. A single entry per CDR3 protein holds the most common genes and DNA from its merged rows. The V and J calls, along with clone size, are taken from TCRdb and not from the paper's own processing. Present in this sample are a few hundred thousand distinct CDR3 sequences, 35% to 40% of which were seen just once. 4% to 6% of the sample rests with the top ten.

The chain joins TRBV12-3 or TRBV12-4 to TRBJ1-2; TRBD1 fits 8 bases in the junction. Sequencing was performed on blood. The clonotype was recovered from a girl aged 5-17 years with multiple sclerosis. CDR3 protein: CASSQDRAWFNYGYTF. The DNA is TGTGCCAGCAGTCAGGACAGGGCCTGGTTTAACTATGGCTACACCTTC.